Shown below are 7 T cell receptor beta chains from a single sample sequenced in a study of post-analysis software for immune sequencing data. Findings of the study overall: Among four or five TRBV segments more frequent in patients than controls were TRBV5-6, TRBV5-1 and TRBV20-1.

Every TCR beta cDNA library bore unique molecular identifiers. A single record per CDR3 protein comes from TCRdb applying MiXCR to the PCR reads. The data contain approximately 690,000 distinct CDR3 sequences, around 64% of them singletons. The antigens for these receptors are not known. Sequencing was carried out using blood. The origin of the receptors is a girl aged 2 to 10 with multiple sclerosis.

This clonotype came up a few times. The chain employs TRBV11-2 and TRBJ2-3; D gene uncertain. Germline V gene data show CDR1 as SGHAT and CDR2 as FQNNGV. V lost 1 base, J lost 0 bases, and 11 bases lay in between. The CDR3 sequence is 16 residues long. CDR3 in DNA: TGTGCCAGCAGCTTAGGAAGCGATCCTAGCACAGATACGCAGTATTTT. Encoded protein: CASSLGSDPSTDTQYF.

In this sample, this clonotype turned up a few times. This chain joins TRBV20-1 and TRBJ2-5; D may correspond to TRBD1 or TRBD2 (6 bases each). Trimming left V 1 base short and J 5 bases short, with 11 bases between. Per germline, CDR1 DFQATT and CDR2 SNEGSKA (reference sequence). CDR3 size: 13 residues. CDR3 bases: TGCAGTGCTAGAGTCCGGGGGCGGGAGACCCAGTACTTC. Protein sequence: CSARVRGRETQYF.

The chain couples TRBV3-1 to TRBJ2-5; no clear D. Germline loops: CDR1 LGHDT, CDR2 YNNKEL (reference sequence). V lost 1 base, J lost 5 bases, and 17 bases lay in between. CDR3 length: 16 residues. DNA of the CDR3: TGTGCCAGCAGCCAAGTATATGGCTACCCAGGCGAGACCCAGTACTTC. Residues: CASSQVYGYPGETQYF.

The gene calls are TRBV29-1 and TRBJ2-1; 9 nucleotides agree with TRBD1. The CDR3 has 16 residues. V was pared by 7 bases and J by 10 bases, with 20 bases of the junction left unmatched. Per germline, CDR1 SQVTM and CDR2 ANQGSEA. This CDR3 is CSAPGTGRLGGQEQFF. The CDR3 DNA follows: TGCAGCGCTCCCGGGACAGGGCGGCTAGGCGGGCAAGAGCAGTTCTTC.

The V call is TRBV20-1, the J call TRBJ2-1, with D perhaps matching TRBD1 or TRBD2 (6 bases each). Trimming removed 4 bases at V and 8 bases at J, with 18 bases between. The CDR3 has 14 amino acids. Germline V gene sequence: CDR1 DFQATT, CDR2 SNEGSKA (reference sequence). CDR3 in DNA: TGCAGTGCTACCGGGACACAGGGAGGACATGAGCAGTTCTTC. It encodes CSATGTQGGHEQFF.

V gene TRBV28 combines with J gene TRBJ2-1; TRBD2 aligns across 7 bases. Germline V gene lookup returns CDR1 MDHEN and CDR2 SYDVKM. CDR3 length: 18 amino acids. The ends lost 7 bases at V and 0 bases at J; junction bases unmatched: 15. The CDR3, as DNA: TGTGCCAGCATTCCTAGCGGACATACTCCGTTCTCCTACAATGAGCAGTTCTTC. Its translation is CASIPSGHTPFSYNEQFF. Drawing the rest from reference TRBV28 and TRBJ2-1, the complete variable domain is DVKVTQSSRYLVKRTGEKVFLECVQDMDHENMFWYRQDPGLGLRLIYFSYDVKMKEKGDIPEGYSVSREKKERFSLILESASTNQTSMYLCASIPSGHTPFSYNEQFFGPGTRLTVL.

The chain employs TRBV29-1 and TRBJ2-5; 8 nucleotides line up with TRBD1. The germline V gene has CDR1 SQVTM and CDR2 ANQGSEA. This CDR3 spans 14 amino acids. The trim removed 7 bases at V and 2 bases at J, leaving 9 bases unmatched. This CDR3 is CSALPTGDQETQYF. CDR3 DNA: TGCAGCGCTCTCCCGACAGGGGATCAAGAGACCCAGTACTTC. Drawing the rest from reference TRBV29-1 and TRBJ2-5, the complete variable domain is SAVISQKPSRDICQRGTSLTIQCQVDSQVTMMFWYRQQPGQSLTLIATANQGSEATYESGFVIDKFPISRPNLTFSTLTVSNMSPEDSSIYLCSALPTGDQETQYFGPGTRLLVL.